Described below is a single T cell receptor (beta chain) sequence and its context. Its antigen is undetermined. Germline lookup yields CDR1 DFQATT and CDR2 SNEGSKA (reference sequence). The V and J ends lost 5 bases and 4 bases, in that order; junction bases with no gene match: 9. The CDR3 length is 15 residues. Peripheral blood was drawn, ten milliliters per donor. The sample comes from a study of blood T cells in healthy people across ages. Through a sample-barcoded 5' primer and a J-beta primer mix, a second PCR was run for about 6 to 12 cycles. MiXCR, applied by TCRdb to the 5' RACE reads, yields one record per CDR3 protein. The sample yields fewer than 750,000 distinct CDR3 sequences, around 50% seen once. General study findings and limits: Estimates of total diversity, which came from one million sequenced T cells, were considered to be underestimates.

This clonotype was sampled from a woman of 80 years or more in good health. Material for sequencing was blood. The rearrangement uses TRBV20-1 and TRBJ2-3; 10 bases are shared with TRBD1. CDR3 in amino acids: CSAPRTGGMADTQYF. CDR3 sequence (DNA): TGCAGTGCTCCCAGGACAGGGGGTATGGCAGATACGCAGTATTTT.